This T cell receptor beta chain was sequenced for a study of persistence of HIV-infected CD4 T cells. The study's findings and limits: Antigen-responding cells were enriched for degenerate expanded CDR3beta sequences.

The stimulus was lysate of CMV-infected fibroblasts, 8.5 to 10 ug/mL. CD40L-negative CD69-negative CD45RO-high memory CD4+ T cells were sorted as populations depleted of antigen-responding cells. The CDR3 is 15 residues long. The V gene's germline CDR1 is SGHTA and CDR2 FQGNSA. V gave up 1 base and J gave up 12 bases, with 18 bases separating them. The immunoSEQ assay was version 4, run in survey mode. Only in-frame clones appear in the TCRdb table, and some are missing; sequencing was by immunoSEQ multiplex PCR. The sample lists 25,000 to 30,000 clones; almost 85% were seen once. The sample holds one count of this clone. Its antigen is unidentified.

The specimen comprised CD4+ T cells sorted from PBMCs after approximately 19-hour stimulation, sampled from a patient who received antiretroviral therapy. This chain joins TRBV7-2 and TRBJ1-4, with D tentatively TRBD1 (5 bases). The TCR comes from an adult man with HIV who was CMV-seropositive. CDR3: CASSLESAGGVELFF. The CDR3 DNA reads TGTGCCAGCAGCTTAGAATCGGCGGGGGGGGTGGAACTGTTTTTT.